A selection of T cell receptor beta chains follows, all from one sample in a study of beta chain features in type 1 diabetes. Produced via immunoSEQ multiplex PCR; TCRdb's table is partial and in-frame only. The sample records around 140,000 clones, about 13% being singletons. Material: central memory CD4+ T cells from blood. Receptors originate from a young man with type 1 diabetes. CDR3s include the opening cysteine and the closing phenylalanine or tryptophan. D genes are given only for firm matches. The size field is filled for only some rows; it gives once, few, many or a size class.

cdr3_aa: CASSLGLAGGNEQFF
cdr3_nt: TGTGCCAGCAGCTTAGGACTAGCGGGGGGGAATGAGCAGTTCTTC
clone_size: .
d_call: TRBD2
v_call: TRBV7-2
j_call: TRBJ2-1

cdr3_aa: CASSTLLAGGYNEQFF
cdr3_nt: TGTGCCAGTAGTACCTTACTAGCGGGGGGCTACAATGAGCAGTTCTTC
clone_size: few
d_call: TRBD2
v_call: TRBV19
j_call: TRBJ2-1

cdr3_aa: CASRRDTDTQYF
cdr3_nt: TGTGCCAGCCGACGGGACACAGATACGCAGTATTTT
clone_size: many
d_call: .
v_call: TRBV7-9
j_call: TRBJ2-3

cdr3_aa: CASSIGHSGLNTEAFF
cdr3_nt: TGCGCCAGCAGCATCGGACACTCCGGGCTGAACACTGAAGCTTTCTTT
clone_size: many
d_call: .
v_call: TRBV5-1
j_call: TRBJ1-1

cdr3_aa: CASSLGWGGSYEQYF
cdr3_nt: TGTGCCAGCAGCTTAGGTTGGGGGGGCTCCTACGAGCAGTACTTC
clone_size: .
d_call: TRBD2
v_call: TRBV7-2
j_call: TRBJ2-7

cdr3_aa: CASSEVNKNTDTQYF
cdr3_nt: TGCGCCAGCAGTGAGGTTAACAAAAACACAGATACGCAGTATTTT
clone_size: many
d_call: .
v_call: TRBV10-2
j_call: TRBJ2-3

cdr3_aa: CASRKGQMNTEAFF
cdr3_nt: TGTGCCAGCAGGAAGGGACAGATGAACACTGAAGCTTTCTTT
clone_size: .
d_call: TRBD1
v_call: TRBV28
j_call: TRBJ1-1

cdr3_aa: CASSPSGQETQYF
cdr3_nt: TGTGCCAGCAGCCCTAGCGGACAAGAGACCCAGTACTTC
clone_size: .
d_call: TRBD2
v_call: TRBV4-2
j_call: TRBJ2-5

cdr3_aa: CAIREGGSETEAFF
cdr3_nt: TGTGCCATCAGAGAGGGTGGATCTGAGACTGAAGCTTTCTTT
clone_size: .
d_call: .
v_call: TRBV10-3
j_call: TRBJ1-1

cdr3_aa: CASSLDGNSGNTIYF
cdr3_nt: TGTGCCAGCAGCTTAGATGGGAACTCTGGAAACACCATATATTTT
clone_size: .
d_call: .
v_call: TRBV7-9
j_call: TRBJ1-3

cdr3_aa: CASSVGEGGNQPQHF
cdr3_nt: TGTGCCAGCAGCGTAGGCGAGGGTGGCAATCAGCCCCAGCATTTT
clone_size: .
d_call: .
v_call: TRBV9
j_call: TRBJ1-5

cdr3_aa: CASSQDTSGSQSTYGYTF
cdr3_nt: TGTGCCAGCAGCCAAGATACCTCCGGATCTCAATCTACCTATGGCTACACCTTC
clone_size: few
d_call: .
v_call: TRBV4-2
j_call: TRBJ1-2

cdr3_aa: CASSDEPLNYGYTF
cdr3_nt: TGTGCCAGCAGTGACGAACCCCTTAACTATGGCTACACCTTC
clone_size: .
d_call: .
v_call: TRBV25-1
j_call: TRBJ1-2

cdr3_aa: CAISEGSNEKLFF
cdr3_nt: TGTGCCATCAGTGAGGGATCGAATGAAAAACTGTTTTTT
clone_size: many
d_call: .
v_call: TRBV10-3
j_call: TRBJ1-4

cdr3_aa: CACDPFGRNYGYTF
cdr3_nt: TGTGCCTGTGACCCATTTGGCAGGAACTATGGCTACACCTTC
clone_size: .
d_call: .
v_call: TRBV30
j_call: TRBJ1-2

cdr3_aa: CSGEASVAGGYQETQYF
cdr3_nt: TGCAGCGGTGAAGCCTCTGTAGCGGGGGGTTACCAAGAGACCCAGTACTTC
clone_size: few
d_call: TRBD2
v_call: TRBV29-1
j_call: TRBJ2-5

cdr3_aa: CASSEQGAPINSPLHF
cdr3_nt: TGTGCCAGCAGCGAACAGGGGGCCCCGATTAATTCACCCCTCCACTTT
clone_size: few
d_call: TRBD1
v_call: TRBV9
j_call: TRBJ1-6

cdr3_aa: CASSQDGGTEAFF
cdr3_nt: TGCGCCAGCAGCCAAGATGGGGGGACTGAAGCTTTCTTT
clone_size: .
d_call: .
v_call: TRBV4-1
j_call: TRBJ1-1

cdr3_aa: CASSLLRQPQHF
cdr3_nt: TGTGCCAGCAGTTTATTAAGGCAGCCCCAGCATTTT
clone_size: .
d_call: .
v_call: TRBV28
j_call: TRBJ1-5

cdr3_aa: CASSLALTGATETQYF
cdr3_nt: TGCGCCAGCAGCTTGGCGTTGACAGGGGCTACAGAGACCCAGTACTTC
clone_size: .
d_call: TRBD1
v_call: TRBV5-1
j_call: TRBJ2-5

cdr3_aa: CASSTGPGSTEAFF
cdr3_nt: TGTGCCAGCTCAACGGGACCAGGGAGCACTGAAGCTTTCTTT
clone_size: few
d_call: .
v_call: TRBV18
j_call: TRBJ1-1

cdr3_aa: CASSLGQANQPQHF
cdr3_nt: TGTGCCAGCAGTTTAGGACAGGCCAATCAGCCCCAGCATTTT
clone_size: .
d_call: TRBD1
v_call: TRBV27
j_call: TRBJ1-5

cdr3_aa: CASSSRTGEGGYTF
cdr3_nt: TGTGCCAGCAGTTCGCGGACAGGGGAGGGTGGCTACACCTTC
clone_size: many
d_call: TRBD1
v_call: TRBV6-6
j_call: TRBJ1-2

cdr3_aa: CASSTGQGGNEQFF
cdr3_nt: TGTGCCAGTAGTACGGGACAGGGAGGGAATGAGCAGTTCTTC
clone_size: few
d_call: TRBD1
v_call: TRBV19
j_call: TRBJ2-1

cdr3_aa: CAWSPVVNAEAFF
cdr3_nt: TGTGCCTGGAGCCCGGTAGTGAACGCTGAAGCTTTCTTT
clone_size: few
d_call: .
v_call: TRBV30
j_call: TRBJ1-1

cdr3_aa: CASSLLAGDQETQYF
cdr3_nt: TGTGCCAGCAGTCTGCTAGCGGGGGACCAAGAGACCCAGTACTTC
clone_size: .
d_call: TRBD2
v_call: TRBV6-5
j_call: TRBJ2-5

cdr3_aa: CASSFHTTGTDYGYTF
cdr3_nt: TGTGCCAGCAGTTTTCACACCACGGGGACGGACTATGGCTACACCTTC
clone_size: .
d_call: .
v_call: TRBV28
j_call: TRBJ1-2